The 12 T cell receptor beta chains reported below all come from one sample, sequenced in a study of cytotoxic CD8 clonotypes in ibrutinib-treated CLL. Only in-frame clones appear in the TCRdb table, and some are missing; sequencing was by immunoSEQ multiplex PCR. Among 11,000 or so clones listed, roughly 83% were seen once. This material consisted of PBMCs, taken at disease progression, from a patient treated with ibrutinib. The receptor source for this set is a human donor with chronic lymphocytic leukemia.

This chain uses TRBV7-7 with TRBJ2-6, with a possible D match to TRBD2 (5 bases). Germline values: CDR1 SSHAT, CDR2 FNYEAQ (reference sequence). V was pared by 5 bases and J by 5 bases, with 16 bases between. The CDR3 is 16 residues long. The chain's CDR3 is CASSSGIQSRANVLTF. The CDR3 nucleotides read TGTGCCAGCAGCAGCGGTATACAAAGTCGGGCCAACGTCCTGACTTTC.

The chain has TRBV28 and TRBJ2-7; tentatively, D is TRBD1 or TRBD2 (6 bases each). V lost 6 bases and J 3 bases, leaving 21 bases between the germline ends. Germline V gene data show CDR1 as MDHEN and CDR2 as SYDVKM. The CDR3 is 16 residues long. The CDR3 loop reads CASSPLRLEGGYEQYF. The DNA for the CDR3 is TGTGCCAGCAGCCCCCTCAGACTGGAGGGGGGCTACGAGCAGTACTTC.

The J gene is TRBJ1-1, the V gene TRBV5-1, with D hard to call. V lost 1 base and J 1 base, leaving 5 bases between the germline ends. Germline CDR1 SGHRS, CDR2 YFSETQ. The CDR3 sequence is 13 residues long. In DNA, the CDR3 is TGCGCCAGCAGCTTGAGGGAGAACACTGAAGCTTTCTTT. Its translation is CASSLRENTEAFF.

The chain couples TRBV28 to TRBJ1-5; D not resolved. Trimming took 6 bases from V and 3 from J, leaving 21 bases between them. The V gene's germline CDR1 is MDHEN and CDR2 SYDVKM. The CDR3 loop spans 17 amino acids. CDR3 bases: TGTGCCAGCAGGGGATCGAAGTCTCTCTCTGTCAATCAGCCCCAGCATTTT. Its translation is CASRGSKSLSVNQPQHF. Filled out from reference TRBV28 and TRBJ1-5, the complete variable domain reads DVKVTQSSRYLVKRTGEKVFLECVQDMDHENMFWYRQDPGLGLRLIYFSYDVKMKEKGDIPEGYSVSREKKERFSLILESASTNQTSMYLCASRGSKSLSVNQPQHFGDGTRLSIL.

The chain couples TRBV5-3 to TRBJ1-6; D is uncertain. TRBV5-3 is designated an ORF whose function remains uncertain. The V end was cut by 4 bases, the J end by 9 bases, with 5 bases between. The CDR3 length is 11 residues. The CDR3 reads CARSPPSPLHF. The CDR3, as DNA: TGTGCCAGAAGCCCCCCTTCACCCCTCCACTTT.

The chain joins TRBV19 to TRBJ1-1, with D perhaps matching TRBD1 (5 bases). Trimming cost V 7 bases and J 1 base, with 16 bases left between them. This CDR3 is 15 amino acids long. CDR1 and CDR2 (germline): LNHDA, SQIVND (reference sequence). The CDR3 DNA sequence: TGTGCCAGTACCCAGGAGGGGAAGAGGAACACTGAAGCTTTCTTT. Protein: CASTQEGKRNTEAFF.

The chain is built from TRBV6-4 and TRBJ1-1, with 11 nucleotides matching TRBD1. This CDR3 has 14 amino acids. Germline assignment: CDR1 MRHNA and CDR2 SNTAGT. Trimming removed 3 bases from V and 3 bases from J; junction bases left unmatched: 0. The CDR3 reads CASSEGQGDTEAFF. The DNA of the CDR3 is TGTGCCAGCAGTGAGGGACAGGGGGACACTGAAGCTTTCTTT.

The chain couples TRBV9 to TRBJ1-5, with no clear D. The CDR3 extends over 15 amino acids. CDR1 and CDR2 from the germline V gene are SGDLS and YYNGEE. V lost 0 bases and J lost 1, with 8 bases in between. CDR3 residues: CASSVDLGSNQPQHF. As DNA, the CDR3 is TGTGCCAGCAGCGTAGACCTTGGGAGCAATCAGCCCCAGCATTTT.

DNA of the CDR3: TGTGCCAGCAGCTTAAGTGGAGGAGAGAATGAGCAGTTCTTC. Its translation is CASSLSGGENEQFF. The chain carries TRBV7-6 and TRBJ2-1; weak D call: TRBD2 (5 bases). Germline V lookup: CDR1 SGHVS, CDR2 FNYEAQ. CDR3 size: 14 residues. The V end was cut by 2 bases, the J end by 7 bases, with 12 bases between.

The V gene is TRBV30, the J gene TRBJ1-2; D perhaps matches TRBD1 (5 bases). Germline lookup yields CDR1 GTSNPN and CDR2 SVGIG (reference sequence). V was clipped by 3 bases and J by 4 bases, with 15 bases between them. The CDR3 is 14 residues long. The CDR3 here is CAWRQVPASYGYTF. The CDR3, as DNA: TGTGCCTGGAGACAGGTGCCTGCCTCCTATGGCTACACCTTC.

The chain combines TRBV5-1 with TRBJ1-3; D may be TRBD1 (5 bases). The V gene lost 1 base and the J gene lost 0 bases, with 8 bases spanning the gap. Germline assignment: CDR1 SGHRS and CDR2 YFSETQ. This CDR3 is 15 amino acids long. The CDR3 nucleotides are TGCGCCAGCAGCTTGTCGCAGGGCTCTGGAAACACCATATATTTT. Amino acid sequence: CASSLSQGSGNTIYF. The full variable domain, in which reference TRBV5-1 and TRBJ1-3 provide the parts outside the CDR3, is KAGVTQTPRYLIKTRGQQVTLSCSPISGHRSVSWYQQTPGQGLQFLFEYFSETQRNKGNFPGRFSGRQFSNSRSEMNVSTLELGDSALYLCASSLSQGSGNTIYFGEGSWLTVV.

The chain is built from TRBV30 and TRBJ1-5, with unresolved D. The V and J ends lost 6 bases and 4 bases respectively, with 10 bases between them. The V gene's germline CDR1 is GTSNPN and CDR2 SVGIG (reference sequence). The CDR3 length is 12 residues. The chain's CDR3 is CACGEVNQPQHF. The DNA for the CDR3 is TGTGCCTGCGGAGAGGTTAATCAGCCCCAGCATTTT.